This paragraph covers one TCR beta chain sequence. Its antigen is as yet unknown. These data originate in a study of OX40 agonist ivuxolimab in advanced cancers. Study-level findings and limits: Individuals who were partial responders at 0.1-3.0 mg/kg had clonal expansion that ranked among the lowest.

This CDR3 region has 17 residues. Germline V gives CDR1 SNHLY, CDR2 FYNNEI. V lost 8 bases and J lost 3; bases outside the gene matches: 14. Sequencing used immunoSEQ multiplex PCR; TCRdb keeps in-frame clones, though not all of them. The data show just over 45,000 clones, 90% to 95% seen once. The sequencing used CD4+ or CD8+ T cells sorted from blood, collected in a trial of the OX40 agonist ivuxolimab. The sequence came from an adult with an advanced solid tumor such as melanoma, head and neck, liver or kidney cancer. This chain links TRBV2 with TRBJ2-2; TRBD1 matches 8 bases. CDR3 coding DNA: TGTGCCAGCGGTGGGGACACGACAGGGGTGGACACCGGGGAGCTGTTTTTT. Protein: CASGGDTTGVDTGELFF.